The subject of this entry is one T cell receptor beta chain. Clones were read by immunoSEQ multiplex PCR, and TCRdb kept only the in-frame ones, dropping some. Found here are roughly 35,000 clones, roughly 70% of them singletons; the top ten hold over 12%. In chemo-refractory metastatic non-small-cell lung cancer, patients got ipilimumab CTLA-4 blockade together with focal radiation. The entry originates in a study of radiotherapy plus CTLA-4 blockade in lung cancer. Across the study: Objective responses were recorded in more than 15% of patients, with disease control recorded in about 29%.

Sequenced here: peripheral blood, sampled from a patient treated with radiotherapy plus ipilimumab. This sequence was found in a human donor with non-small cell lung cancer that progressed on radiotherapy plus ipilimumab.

The CDR3 DNA is TGCGCCAGGGTAACCGGGACAGGGAATTCACCCCTCCACTTT. Translation gives CARVTGTGNSPLHF. The chain joins TRBV4-3 to TRBJ1-6, with 9 bases aligning to TRBD1. The CDR3 extends over 14 amino acids. Per germline, CDR1 LGHNA and CDR2 YSLEER. V lost 9 bases to trimming and J lost 7 bases; unmatched junction nucleotides: 7.